This TCR beta chain was sequenced for a study of T cells expressing NK-cell markers (dated by TCRdb to the early 2020s). Concerning the study at large: TCR beta-chain repertoires were profiled in sorted CD3+CD56+NKG2C+, CD3+CD56+NKG2C- and CD3+CD56-NKG2C+ T-cell subsets from roughly eight donors. Illumina HiSeq 2000/2500, MiSeq or NextSeq was used to sequence libraries as 2 x 150 bp reads. Among the eight sequenced donors, seven were HCMV-seropositive and one was HCMV-seronegative. The study sequenced eight donors, all healthy volunteers chosen at random: three men and five women. The paper as a whole reports these results and caveats: Whether the expanded NKG2C-expressing T cell clones were specific for HCMV antigens remained unclear. Those dominant clonotypes were again the most abundant among CD3+CD56-NKG2C+ cells in a few donors, at about 25-65%. In six donors, the dominant CD3+CD56+NKG2C+ clonotypes ranked among the top 10 CD8+ clonotypes, making up roughly 1.0-7.0% of CD8+ T cells.

HCMV-specific IgG was detected in serum with a commercial ELISA kit to determine HCMV serostatus. Peripheral blood mononuclear cells were isolated from blood by Ficoll density gradient centrifugation. As concerns this clonotype: This receptor's antigen is unknown.

Sequenced using an Illumina HiSeq 2000. TCR beta cDNA libraries were made by 5'RACE template switching that added a universal primer site and unique molecular identifiers. cDNA synthesis was primed from the TCR beta constant segment and was followed by two successive PCR amplification steps. The published analysis was carried out like this. MIGEC was used to demultiplex reads and group reads by UMI, and MiTCR was used to assemble and quantify clonotypes. To exclude erroneous sequences, only TCR cDNA sequences supported by at least two reads were retained. The tcR package was used for downstream repertoire analysis, and clonotypes were matched between fractions using CDR3 nucleotide sequence together with V segment. VDJmatch was used to annotate antigen specificity against VDJdb, with one amino acid substitution in CDR3 allowed. The reads underwent TCRdb reprocessing, giving one record for each CDR3 protein sequence and no DNA. TCRdb, not the original authors, processed these V and J calls. The sample's table lists a count of roughly 350,000 distinct CDR3 sequences. The ten most abundant clones make up about 5.2% of the sample.

From its cysteine to its phenylalanine, the CDR3 spans 16 amino acids. DNA for this receptor is not on file. According to the germline V gene, CDR1 reads MNHNS and CDR2 reads SASEGT. The sequenced sample consisted of blood T cells: a sorted CD56 or NKG2C T cell subset, CD4+ or CD8+ T cells, or bulk PBMC T cells (not recorded which). The source is a man between 18 and 69 years old in good health. Recombination connected TRBV6-1 to TRBJ2-6. The CDR3 here reads CASSLSFGPGANVLTF.